The 19 T cell receptor beta chains below all came from one sample that was sequenced in a study of neoadjuvant nivolumab and ipilimumab in lung cancer. Method: immunoSEQ multiplex PCR; TCRdb's copy keeps in-frame clones and lacks some. The sample holds 1,500 to 2,500 clones, about 85% seen once. Sample: tumor tissue, taken before neoadjuvant nivolumab, alone or with ipilimumab. Source of these receptors: an adult with non-small cell lung cancer.

The chain links TRBV9 to TRBJ2-7, with D hard to call. V was cut by 4 bases and J by 2 bases, with 4 bases left in between. This CDR3 spans 11 amino acids. Looked up from germline, CDR1 is SGDLS and CDR2 is YYNGEE. In DNA, the CDR3 is TGTGCCAGCAGCTCGACCTACGAGCAGTACTTC. Translation: CASSSTYEQYF.

This chain uses TRBV7-3 with TRBJ2-1; no clear D. Trimming pared 1 base from V and 7 bases from J, leaving 8 bases between. Looked up from germline, CDR1 is SGHTA and CDR2 is FQGTGA. This CDR3 is 13 amino acids long. The CDR3 loop reads CASSLNVGNEQFF. The CDR3 coding sequence is TGTGCCAGCAGCTTAAATGTGGGGAATGAGCAGTTCTTC.

The genes are TRBV10-3 and TRBJ1-1, with TRBD1 identical over 7 bases. The CDR3 covers 14 residues. Germline-derived CDR1 and CDR2 are ENHRY and SYGVKD. V shed 6 bases, J shed 0 bases, and the junction held 4 bases outside the gene matches. CDR3: CAISRDSMNTEAFF. Written as DNA, the CDR3 is TGTGCCATCAGCCGGGACAGCATGAACACTGAAGCTTTCTTT.

The genes are TRBV27 and TRBJ2-7; weak D call: TRBD2 (6 bases). V was cut by 3 bases and J by 3 bases, with 15 bases left in between. The CDR3 runs to 15 residues. CDR1 is MNHEY, CDR2 SMNVEV, per germline (reference sequence). The CDR3 is CASSLVPGLVYEQYF. CDR3 bases: TGTGCCAGCAGTTTGGTTCCGGGACTCGTCTACGAGCAGTACTTC.

This chain links TRBV30 with TRBJ1-1; TRBD1 might be the D (5 bases). CDR1 is GTSNPN, CDR2 SVGIG, per germline (reference sequence). The CDR3 spans 11 residues. V was cut by 5 bases and J by 7 bases, with 11 bases left in between. In nucleotides, the CDR3 is TGTGCCTGGTGGCGGGACGGTGAAGCTTTCTTT. As protein: CAWWRDGEAFF.

V is TRBV21-1 and J is TRBJ1-5; the D call in the table, TRBD1, was not verified against the DNA. TRBV21-1 is marked as a pseudogene. The CDR3 totals 15 residues. CDR3 amino acids: CASSKDNRGPQPQHF. As DNA, the CDR3 is TGTGCCAGCAGCAAAGATAACAGGGGTCCGCAGCCCCAGCATTTT.

The chain carries TRBV27 and TRBJ1-4; D remains ambiguous. V dropped 6 bases and J dropped 5 bases, with 10 bases sitting between them. The germline gives CDR1 MNHEY, CDR2 SMNVEV (reference sequence). The CDR3 totals 13 residues. For the CDR3, the DNA is TGTGCCAGCAGATGGGCCCGAAATGAAAAACTGTTTTTT. Its protein is CASRWARNEKLFF.

The chain uses TRBV7-9 and TRBJ2-3; D is unresolved. V was shortened by 6 bases and J by 5 bases, with 9 bases between the two germline ends. The CDR3 totals 12 residues. Germline V CDR1 and CDR2: SEHNR, FQNEAQ (reference sequence). The CDR3: CASRARVDTQYF. In nucleotides, the CDR3 is TGTGCCAGCAGAGCTAGGGTAGATACGCAGTATTTT.

V and J are TRBV15 and TRBJ1-5, with D possibly being TRBD1 (5 bases). CDR3 length: 18 amino acids. Per germline, CDR1 LNHNV and CDR2 YYDKDF (reference sequence). V was pared by 4 bases and J by 0 bases, with 19 bases between. The CDR3 nucleotides read TGTGCCACCAGCATGGGAGGGGAAGGGGAATATAGCAATCAGCCCCAGCATTTT. Protein product: CATSMGGEGEYSNQPQHF.

The CDR3 nucleotides read TGTGCCAGCAGCTTAGGACAGGGTCTGAATTCACCCCTCCACTTT. It specifies CASSLGQGLNSPLHF. The rearrangement links TRBV7-9 to TRBJ1-6; 7 nucleotides align to TRBD1. The V segment lost 1 base and the J segment 7 bases; nucleotides outside the gene matches: 4. Germline loops: CDR1 SEHNR, CDR2 FQNEAQ (reference sequence). CDR3 length: 15 amino acids.

This clone was counted a few times. V is TRBV9 and J is TRBJ2-4; no clear D. CDR3 length: 15 residues. The V gene lost 4 bases and the J gene lost 0 bases, with 11 bases spanning the gap. CDR1 and CDR2 from the germline V gene are SGDLS and YYNGEE. This CDR3 reads CASSTPVGAKNIQYF. The CDR3, as DNA: TGTGCCAGCAGCACCCCAGTGGGAGCCAAAAACATTCAGTACTTC.

V and J are TRBV4-3 and TRBJ1-2, with 7 bases fitting TRBD1. The germline gives CDR1 LGHNA, CDR2 YSLEER. V gave up 0 bases and J gave up 5 bases; unmatched junction bases: 3. This CDR3 is 14 amino acids long. The CDR3 bases are TGCGCCAGCAGCCAAGATTTGGGACAGTATGGCTACACCTTC. This translates into CASSQDLGQYGYTF.

This clone has only a few counts. The chain carries TRBV11-2 and TRBJ1-1; D unresolved. V was pared by 4 bases and J by 2 bases, with 8 bases between. Germline assignment: CDR1 SGHAT and CDR2 FQNNGV. The CDR3 loop spans 13 amino acids. The CDR3 loop reads CASSSDRNTEAFF. The CDR3 DNA follows: TGTGCCAGCAGCTCGGACCGTAACACTGAAGCTTTCTTT.

The J gene is TRBJ1-2, the V gene TRBV18; 7 positions agree with TRBD1. Losses at the gene ends were 1 base for V and 2 bases for J; bases not matched to a gene: 10. The CDR3 totals 17 residues. CDR1 and CDR2 (germline): KGHSH, LQKENI. The CDR3 spells CASSPRSRTTGNYGYTF. CDR3 coding DNA: TGTGCCAGCTCACCACGTTCCCGAACGACAGGGAACTATGGCTACACCTTC.

The CDR3 nucleotides are TGTGCCAGCAGCTTTCGGACAGGAGCCGGGGAGCTGTTTTTT. Translated, it gives CASSFRTGAGELFF. The gene calls are TRBV11-2 and TRBJ2-2; 7 bases align to TRBD1. Germline trimming cut 3 bases from V and 6 bases from J; bases unmatched to any gene: 4. The CDR3 contains 14 residues. CDR1 is SGHAT, CDR2 FQNNGV, per germline.

The chain joins TRBV10-3 to TRBJ1-5, with a weak D call TRBD1 (5 bases). V was cut by 8 bases and J by 4 bases, with 15 bases left in between. This CDR3 has 14 residues. Germline loops: CDR1 ENHRY, CDR2 SYGVKD. The CDR3 spells CAISARQLNQPQHF. The CDR3 DNA reads as TGTGCCATCTCGGCTAGACAGTTGAATCAGCCCCAGCATTTT.

The J gene is TRBJ2-5, the V gene TRBV21-1; the D segment call TRBD1 is taken from the table without a DNA check. TRBV21-1 constitutes a pseudogene. The CDR3 contains 15 residues. Here the CDR3 DNA reads TGTGCCAGCAGCAAAAAAAAGGGGACAGGCGGGACCCAGTACTTC. Protein: CASSKKKGTGGTQYF.

The V gene is TRBV29-1, the J gene TRBJ1-1; no definite D call. Germline CDR1 SQVTM, CDR2 ANQGSEA. This CDR3 contains 11 residues. V was shortened by 2 bases and J by 11 bases, with 12 bases between the two germline ends. This CDR3 reads CSVEIYQAAFF. DNA for the CDR3: TGCAGCGTTGAAATTTACCAGGCCGCTTTCTTT.

CDR3 DNA sequence: TGTGCCAGCAGCTTGGATGGGGCAAATTGGACCTACGAGCAGTACTTC. Its protein is CASSLDGANWTYEQYF. The chain carries TRBV5-4 and TRBJ2-7; TRBD1 is a possible D gene (5 bases). The germline CDR1 and CDR2 sequences are SGHNT and YYREEE (reference sequence). V lost 0 bases to trimming and J lost 2 bases, with 15 bases between them. This CDR3 spans 16 amino acids.